Sequencing of this TCR beta chain was carried out in a study of T cell repertoires in cytomegalovirus infection. Study overall: HLA-B-restricted CMV epitopes that are well studied were used alongside recently identified HLA-C-restricted ones. Both a matching HLA type and CMV infection were indicated by public TCR beta signatures. Regarding the study as a whole: The cumulative frequency of public TCR beta families distinguished individuals who carried CMV together with the relevant HLA. The ex vivo response was dominated by HLA-C-restricted CMV-specific TCR beta clonotypes.

This clonotype has just a few counts. What it binds is not known. TCRdb independently ran MiXCR on the reads; one entry per CDR3 protein. The sample has approximately 76,000 distinct CDR3 sequences, approximately 42% seen once. This CDR3 is 16 amino acids long. The V gene end was trimmed by 6 bases and the J gene end by 2 bases; junction bases not matched to a gene: 6. In germline, CDR1 is MNHEY, CDR2 SVGAGI. The specimen was CD8+ T cells from cultured PBMCs, collected from culture after CMV antigen stimulation. V usage is TRBV6-5 and J usage is TRBJ2-3; 12 nucleotides align to TRBD2. The clonotype was recovered from a human donor in good health (CMV status not recorded). Some clones in this sample may be carry-over from other donors' samples. CDR3 in DNA: TGTGCCAGCAGCACTAGCGGGGGGACATTCACAGATACGCAGTATTTT. Protein: CASSTSGGTFTDTQYF.